This T cell receptor (beta chain) was captured by sequencing in a study of siplizumab effects on memory and regulatory T cells. Findings of the study overall: For siplizumab cultures, the suppressive function of their proliferating Tregs was not confirmed. Assignment to unstimulated subsets succeeded for only a minor fraction of the alloreactive clones.

Profiling relied on immunoSEQ multiplex PCR, and the TCRdb table lists in-frame clones only, not all of them. The sample has 85,000 to 130,000 clones; 94% are singletons. In its sample, this clone was seen once. Its antigen is currently unknown. This CDR3 has 14 amino acids. Trimming took 7 bases from V and 7 from J; bases not matched to a gene: 4. Germline V gene data show CDR1 as MNHEY and CDR2 as SVGAGI. The rearrangement links TRBV6-5 to TRBJ2-1; 13 bases map to TRBD2. This TCR derives from a human donor in good health. The sample comprised Tregs sorted from blood. CDR3 sequence reads: CASIRLAGGNEQFF. The CDR3, as DNA: TGTGCCAGCATCAGACTAGCGGGAGGAAATGAGCAGTTCTTC.